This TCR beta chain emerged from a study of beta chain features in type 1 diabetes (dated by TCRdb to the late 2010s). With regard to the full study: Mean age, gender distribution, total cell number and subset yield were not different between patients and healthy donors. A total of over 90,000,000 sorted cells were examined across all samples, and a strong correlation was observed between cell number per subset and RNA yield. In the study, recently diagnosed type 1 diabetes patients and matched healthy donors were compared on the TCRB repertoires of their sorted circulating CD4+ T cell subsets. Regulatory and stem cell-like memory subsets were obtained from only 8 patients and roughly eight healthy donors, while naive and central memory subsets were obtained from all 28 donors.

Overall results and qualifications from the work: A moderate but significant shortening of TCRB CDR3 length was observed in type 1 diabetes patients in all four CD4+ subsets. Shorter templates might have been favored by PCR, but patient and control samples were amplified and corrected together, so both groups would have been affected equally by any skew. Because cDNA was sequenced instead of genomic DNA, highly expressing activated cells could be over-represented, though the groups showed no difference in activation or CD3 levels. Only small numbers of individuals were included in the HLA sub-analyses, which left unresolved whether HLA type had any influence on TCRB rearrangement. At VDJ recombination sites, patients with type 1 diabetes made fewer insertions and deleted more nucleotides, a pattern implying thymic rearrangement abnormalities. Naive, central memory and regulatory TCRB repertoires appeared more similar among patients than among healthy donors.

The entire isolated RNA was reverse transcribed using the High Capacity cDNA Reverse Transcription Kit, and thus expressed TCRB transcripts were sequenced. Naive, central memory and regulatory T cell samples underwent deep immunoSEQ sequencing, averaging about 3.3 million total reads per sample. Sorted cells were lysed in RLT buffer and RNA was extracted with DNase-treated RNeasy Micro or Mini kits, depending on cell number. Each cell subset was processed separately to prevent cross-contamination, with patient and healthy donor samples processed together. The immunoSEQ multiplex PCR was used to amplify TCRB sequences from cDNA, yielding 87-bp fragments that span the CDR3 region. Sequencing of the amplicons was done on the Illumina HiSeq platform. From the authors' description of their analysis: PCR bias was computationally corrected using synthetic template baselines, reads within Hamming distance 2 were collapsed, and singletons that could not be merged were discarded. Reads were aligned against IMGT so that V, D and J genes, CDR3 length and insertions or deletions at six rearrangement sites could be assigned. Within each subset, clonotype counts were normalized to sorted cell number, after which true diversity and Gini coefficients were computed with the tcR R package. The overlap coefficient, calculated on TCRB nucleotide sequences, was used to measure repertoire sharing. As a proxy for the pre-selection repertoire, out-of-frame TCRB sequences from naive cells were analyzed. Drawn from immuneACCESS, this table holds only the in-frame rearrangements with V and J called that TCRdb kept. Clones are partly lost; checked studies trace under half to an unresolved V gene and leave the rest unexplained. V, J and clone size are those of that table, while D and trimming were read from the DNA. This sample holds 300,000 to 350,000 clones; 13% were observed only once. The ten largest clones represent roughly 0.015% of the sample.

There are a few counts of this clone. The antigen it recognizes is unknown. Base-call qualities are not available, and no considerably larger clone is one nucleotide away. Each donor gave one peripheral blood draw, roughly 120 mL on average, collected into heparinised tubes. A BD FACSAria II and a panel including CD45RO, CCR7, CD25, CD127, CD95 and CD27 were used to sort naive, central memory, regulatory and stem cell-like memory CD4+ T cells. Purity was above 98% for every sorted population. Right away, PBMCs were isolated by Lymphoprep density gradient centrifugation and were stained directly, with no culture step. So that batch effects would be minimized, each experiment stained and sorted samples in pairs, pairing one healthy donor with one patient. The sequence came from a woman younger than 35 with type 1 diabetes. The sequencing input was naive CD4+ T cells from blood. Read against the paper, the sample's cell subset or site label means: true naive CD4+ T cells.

In nucleotides, the sequence is TGTGCCAGCACCGGACAGGGAAAACACGAGCAGTACTTC. Translation gives CASTGQGKHEQYF. The sequence is built from TRBV5-4 and TRBJ2-7; a stretch of 8 junction bases matches TRBD1. Looking up the germline V gene (reference sequence) yields CDR1 SGHNT and CDR2 YYREEE. Unmatched junction bases come to 7, with V trimmed by 6 bases and J by 5 bases. The CDR3 numbers 13 residues from cysteine through phenylalanine. Just the 39-base CDR3 DNA is kept, in frame starting at base 1.